A single sample gave rise to the 21 T cell receptor beta chains below, sequenced in a study of T cell changes during pregnancy in multiple sclerosis. Sequenced by immunoSEQ multiplex PCR; TCRdb stores in-frame clones only, minus some. The data hold roughly 49,000 clones, with more than 85% observed a single time. Here the sequenced sample was peripheral blood, taken after pregnancy. Source of these receptors: a female donor with multiple sclerosis, enrolled in a pregnancy study.

The chain uses TRBV6-5 and TRBJ1-1, with 7 bases aligning to TRBD1. The CDR3 has 15 residues. The V gene end was trimmed by 6 bases and the J gene end by 0 bases; junction bases not matched to a gene: 7. Germline loops: CDR1 MNHEY, CDR2 SVGAGI. CDR3 sequence: CASRYNRGMNTEAFF. CDR3 DNA: TGTGCCAGCAGGTATAACAGGGGTATGAACACTGAAGCTTTCTTT.

This chain links TRBV4-1 with TRBJ1-5; no reliable D call. CDR1 MGHRA and CDR2 YSYEKL come from the germline V gene. V dropped 0 bases and J dropped 4 bases, with 10 bases sitting between them. CDR3 length: 15 residues. The CDR3 region is CASSQDVLLNQPQHF. CDR3 coding DNA: TGCGCCAGCAGCCAAGATGTCTTGTTGAATCAGCCCCAGCATTTT.

The chain couples TRBV30 to TRBJ2-1; the D is unclear. Germline assignment: CDR1 GTSNPN and CDR2 SVGIG (reference sequence). Between the trimmed V and J ends, which lost 7 bases and 5 bases, there was a span of 12 bases. The length of the CDR3 is 12 residues. CDR3: CAFSTTNNEQFF. The CDR3 nucleotides are TGTGCCTTCTCAACTACGAACAATGAGCAGTTCTTC.

The V and J genes are TRBV29-1 and TRBJ2-5; D gene uncertain. The CDR3 is 12 amino acids. Germline CDR1 SQVTM, CDR2 ANQGSEA. The ends were cut back, 6 bases at V and 4 bases at J, with 12 bases in the middle. Here the CDR3 DNA reads TGCAGCGTCTCCTTCCGGGTAGAGACCCAGTACTTC. Translated, it gives CSVSFRVETQYF.

V and J are TRBV29-1 and TRBJ2-7; 7 nucleotides match TRBD1. The trim removed 6 bases at V and 2 bases at J, leaving 4 bases unmatched. This CDR3 has 12 amino acids. In germline, CDR1 is SQVTM, CDR2 ANQGSEA. The CDR3 DNA reads TGCAGCGTCGAGGGGGCGGCCTACGAGCAGTACTTC. As protein: CSVEGAAYEQYF.

V is TRBV7-2 and J is TRBJ1-1, with 8 nucleotides matching TRBD1. The germline V gene encodes CDR1 SGHTA and CDR2 FQGNSA. Trimming cost V 1 base and J 5 bases; bases outside gene matches: 6. The CDR3 runs 15 residues. The CDR3 is CASSLVRGLGTEAFF. The CDR3 region has the DNA TGTGCCAGCAGCTTAGTCAGGGGGCTGGGTACTGAAGCTTTCTTT.

This clone was seen a handful of times. The gene calls are TRBV30 and TRBJ1-1; the match to TRBD1 covers 7 bases. The germline V gene has CDR1 GTSNPN and CDR2 SVGIG (reference sequence). This CDR3 region has 13 residues. Trimming cost V 5 bases and J 5 bases; bases outside gene matches: 8. The CDR3 reads CAWDRAVRTEAFF. In DNA, the CDR3 is TGTGCCTGGGACAGGGCTGTTAGGACTGAAGCTTTCTTT.

The V call is TRBV14, the J call TRBJ1-6; the D gene is possibly TRBD1 (6 bases). The CDR3 loop spans 13 amino acids. CDR1 SGHDN and CDR2 FVKESK come from the germline V gene. Trimming removed 5 bases from V and 10 bases from J, with 12 bases in between. The CDR3 sequence is CASSRTGSSPLHF. CDR3 in DNA: TGTGCCAGCAGCAGAACAGGGAGCTCACCCCTCCACTTT.

The chain carries TRBV29-1 and TRBJ1-2; tentatively, D is TRBD1 (5 bases). This CDR3 spans 12 amino acids. Germline assignment: CDR1 SQVTM and CDR2 ANQGSEA. V lost 5 bases to trimming and J lost 7 bases, with 14 bases between them. CDR3 sequence reads: CSVPGGWGGYTF. As DNA, the CDR3 is TGCAGCGTTCCCGGGGGATGGGGTGGCTACACCTTC.

J is TRBJ2-2 and V is TRBV6-4; 7 bases line up with TRBD1. Per the germline V gene, CDR1 is MRHNA and CDR2 is SNTAGT. V shed 4 bases and J 1 base; nucleotides not matched to a gene: 0. CDR3 length: 14 residues. The CDR3 loop reads CASSGTGNTGELFF. Written as DNA, the CDR3 is TGTGCCAGCAGTGGGACAGGGAACACCGGGGAGCTGTTTTTT.

The chain is built from TRBV5-6 and TRBJ1-2, with 7 bases lining up with TRBD1. The CDR3 has 14 amino acids. V lost 5 bases, J lost 3 bases, and 7 bases stayed unmatched. Germline V lookup: CDR1 SGHDT, CDR2 YYEEEE. The CDR3 coding sequence is TGTGCCAGCAGGAGAACAGGGGCGGACTATGGCTACACCTTC. Protein product: CASRRTGADYGYTF. Complete variable domain (other parts from reference TRBV5-6 and TRBJ1-2): DAGVTQSPTHLIKTRGQQVTLRCSPKSGHDTVSWYQQALGQGPQFIFQYYEEEERQRGNFPDRFSGHQFPNYSSELNVNALLLGDSALYLCASRRTGADYGYTFGSGTRLTVV.

The chain links TRBV7-8 to TRBJ2-7; D is ambiguous. Trimming took 2 bases from V and 2 from J, leaving 10 bases between them. The germline gives CDR1 SGHVS, CDR2 FQNEAQ. The CDR3 spans 14 residues. CDR3 in DNA: TGTGCCAGCAGCTTAATGGCCAGTACCTACGAGCAGTACTTC. This translates into CASSLMASTYEQYF.

The chain joins TRBV4-2 to TRBJ1-5, with 7 positions matching TRBD1. CDR1 LGHNA and CDR2 YNFKEQ come from the germline V gene. Trimming cost V 3 bases and J 6 bases; bases outside gene matches: 8. The CDR3 is 15 residues long. This chain's CDR3 is CASSQDQGVRQPQHF. The CDR3, as DNA: TGTGCCAGCAGCCAGGATCAGGGGGTACGTCAGCCCCAGCATTTT.

The V gene is TRBV4-2, the J gene TRBJ1-2; D uncertain. The CDR3 extends over 13 amino acids. V was clipped by 0 bases and J by 7 bases, with 9 bases between them. Germline CDR1 reads LGHNA; CDR2 reads YNFKEQ. The CDR3 loop reads CASSQDLVRGYTF. DNA for the CDR3: TGTGCCAGCAGCCAAGATCTGGTGCGTGGCTACACCTTC.

The chain uses TRBV11-1 and TRBJ2-7; 7 bases line up with TRBD1. V was pared by 5 bases and J by 4 bases, with 11 bases of the junction left unmatched. CDR1 and CDR2 from the germline V gene are SGHAT and FQDESV (reference sequence). This CDR3 contains 15 residues. CDR3 sequence (DNA): TGTGCCAGCAGCATCTCGACAGGGAGCTCGTACGAGCAGTACTTC. Encoded protein: CASSISTGSSYEQYF.

This chain links TRBV13 with TRBJ2-7, with D possibly matching TRBD2 (5 bases). CDR3 length: 14 amino acids. Germline-derived CDR1 and CDR2 are PRHDT and FYEKMQ (reference sequence). V was cut by 1 base and J by 3 bases, with 10 bases left in between. The CDR3 spells CASSLAGELYEQYF. In DNA, the CDR3 is TGTGCCAGCAGCTTAGCCGGGGAGCTCTACGAGCAGTACTTC.

The CDR3 protein is CASRLPGQLSSYGYTF. CDR3 DNA sequence: TGTGCAAGTCGTCTGCCGGGACAGTTAAGCTCCTATGGCTACACCTTC. J is TRBJ1-2 and V is TRBV12-2; TRBD1, the D gene given by the table, was not confirmed from the DNA. TRBV12-2 constitutes a pseudogene. This CDR3 spans 16 amino acids.

This chain connects TRBV7-2 to TRBJ2-7; the D gene is possibly TRBD2 (6 bases). The CDR3 sequence is 13 residues long. Trimming cost V 5 bases and J 7 bases, with 15 bases left between them. The V gene's germline CDR1 is SGHTA and CDR2 FQGNSA. In nucleotides, the CDR3 is TGTGCCAGCAGCCTTGACCGGGAGCGGGAGCAGTACTTC. This codes for CASSLDREREQYF. The variable domain in full, with the rest retrieved from reference TRBV7-2 and TRBJ2-7, is GAGVSQSPSNKVTEKGKDVELRCDPISGHTALYWYRQSLGQGLEFLIYFQGNSAPDKSGLPSDRFSAERTGGSVSTLTIQRTQQEDSAVYLCASSLDREREQYFGPGTRLTVT.

The chain joins TRBV19 to TRBJ1-6; the match to TRBD1 covers 9 bases. This CDR3 contains 19 residues. The V gene's germline CDR1 is LNHDA and CDR2 SQIVND (reference sequence). V trimming: 5 bases; J trimming: 4 bases; junction bases outside the gene matches: 15. CDR3 amino acids: CASSGVSVGQGWYNSPLHF. DNA for the CDR3: TGTGCCAGTAGTGGGGTTTCTGTTGGACAGGGGTGGTATAATTCACCCCTCCACTTT.

The chain combines TRBV7-2 with TRBJ1-5; TRBD1 matches 7 bases. The germline gives CDR1 SGHTA, CDR2 FQGNSA. The V segment lost 5 bases and the J segment 6 bases; nucleotides outside the gene matches: 16. The CDR3 loop spans 17 amino acids. CDR3 residues: CASSANRGPRSGQPQHF. The CDR3 DNA is TGTGCCAGCAGCGCTAACAGGGGTCCCAGGTCAGGTCAGCCCCAGCATTTT.

This rearrangement joins TRBV6-1 to TRBJ2-2, with TRBD2 matching over 14 bases. The CDR3 runs to 15 residues. Germline V gene data show CDR1 as MNHNS and CDR2 as SASEGT. The ends lost 3 bases at V and 6 bases at J; junction bases unmatched: 0. The CDR3 reads CASSEGLAGAGELFF. CDR3 bases: TGTGCCAGCAGTGAGGGACTAGCGGGGGCCGGGGAGCTGTTTTTT.